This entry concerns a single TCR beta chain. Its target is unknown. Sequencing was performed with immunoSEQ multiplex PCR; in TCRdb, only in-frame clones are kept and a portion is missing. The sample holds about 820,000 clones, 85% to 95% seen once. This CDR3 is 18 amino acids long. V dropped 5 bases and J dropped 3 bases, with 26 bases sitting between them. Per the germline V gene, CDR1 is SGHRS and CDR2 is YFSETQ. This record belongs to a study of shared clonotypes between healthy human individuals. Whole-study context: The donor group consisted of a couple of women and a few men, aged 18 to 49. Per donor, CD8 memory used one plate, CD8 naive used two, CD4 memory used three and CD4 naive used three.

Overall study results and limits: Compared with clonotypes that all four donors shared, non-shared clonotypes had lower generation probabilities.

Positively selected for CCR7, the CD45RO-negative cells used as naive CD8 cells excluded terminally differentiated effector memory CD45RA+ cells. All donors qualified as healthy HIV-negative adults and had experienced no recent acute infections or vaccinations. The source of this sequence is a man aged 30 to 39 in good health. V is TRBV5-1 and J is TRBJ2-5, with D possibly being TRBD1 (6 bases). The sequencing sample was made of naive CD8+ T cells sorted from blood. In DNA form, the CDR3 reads TGCGCCAGCAGAAAGCAGGATGGACCAGGCAGGGGAAAAGAGACCCAGTACTTC. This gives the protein CASRKQDGPGRGKETQYF.